Sequencing of this T cell receptor (beta chain) was carried out in a study of vaccination and CD4 T cells after COVID-19. The wider study: The stimulating agents, overlapping spike peptides, came from SARS-CoV-2, HCoV-NL63, HCoV-OC43 and HCoV-229E. A CEFX pool, an HIV-1 Nef pool, or no peptide went to control cultures.

Treatment meaning: roughly 11-day PBMC culture with coronavirus spike peptide pools or control peptides (ViraFEST assay). Remarks on this clonotype: Its antigen remains unknown.

With the Oncomine TCR Beta short-read assay, DNA from cultured CD4+ T cells was sequenced. Using its own MiXCR run on the PCR reads, TCRdb lists one record per CDR3 protein. Seen here are almost 25,000 distinct CDR3 sequences, about 56% observed once, and the top ten hold 7.8%. The sequence came from a human donor who had recovered from COVID-19. The sample consisted of CD4+ T cells from blood, cultured in vitro.

The CDR3, as DNA: TGCAGTGCTAGGGGATCGGGGAGGGGGCTTGCGGAGACCCAGTACTTC. Amino acids: CSARGSGRGLAETQYF. The chain carries TRBV20-1 and TRBJ2-5; tentatively, D is TRBD1 or TRBD2 (7 bases each). Germline V gene data show CDR1 as DFQATT and CDR2 as SNEGSKA (reference sequence). The V end lost 3 bases, the J end lost 5 bases, and 22 bases lay between the germline ends. The CDR3 contains 16 residues.